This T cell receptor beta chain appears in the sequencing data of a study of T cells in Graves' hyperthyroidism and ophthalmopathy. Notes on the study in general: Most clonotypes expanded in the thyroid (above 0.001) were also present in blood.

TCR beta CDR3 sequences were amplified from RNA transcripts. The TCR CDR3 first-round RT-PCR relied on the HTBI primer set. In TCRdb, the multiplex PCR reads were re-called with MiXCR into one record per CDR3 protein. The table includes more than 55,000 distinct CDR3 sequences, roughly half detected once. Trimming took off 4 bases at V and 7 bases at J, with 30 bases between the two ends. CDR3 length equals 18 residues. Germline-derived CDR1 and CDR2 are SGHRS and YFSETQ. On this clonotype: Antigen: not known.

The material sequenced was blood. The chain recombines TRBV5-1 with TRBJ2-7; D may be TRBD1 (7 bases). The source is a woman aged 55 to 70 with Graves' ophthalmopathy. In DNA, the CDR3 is TGCGCCAGCAGCCTAGGGACAGACGGGGGCTCTTTAGGCGAAGAGCAGTACTTC. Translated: CASSLGTDGGSLGEEQYF.